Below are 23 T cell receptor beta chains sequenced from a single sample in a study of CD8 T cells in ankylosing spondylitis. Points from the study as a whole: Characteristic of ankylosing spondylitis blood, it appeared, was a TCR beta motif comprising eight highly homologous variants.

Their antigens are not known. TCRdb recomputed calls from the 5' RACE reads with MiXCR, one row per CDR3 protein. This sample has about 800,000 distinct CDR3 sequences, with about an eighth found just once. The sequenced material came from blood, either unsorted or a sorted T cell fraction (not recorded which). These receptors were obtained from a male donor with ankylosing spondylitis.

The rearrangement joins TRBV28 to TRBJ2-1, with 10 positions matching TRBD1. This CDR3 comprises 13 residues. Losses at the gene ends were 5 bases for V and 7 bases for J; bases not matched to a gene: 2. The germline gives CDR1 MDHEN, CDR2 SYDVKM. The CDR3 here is CASSRTGGNEQFF. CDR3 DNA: TGTGCCAGCAGTCGGACAGGGGGGAATGAGCAGTTCTTC.

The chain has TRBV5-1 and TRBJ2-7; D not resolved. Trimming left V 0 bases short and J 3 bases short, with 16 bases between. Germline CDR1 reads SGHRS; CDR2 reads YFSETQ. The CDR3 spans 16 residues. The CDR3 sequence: CASSLEPHIGYYEQYF. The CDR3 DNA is TGCGCCAGCAGCTTGGAACCCCATATAGGTTACTACGAGCAGTACTTC.

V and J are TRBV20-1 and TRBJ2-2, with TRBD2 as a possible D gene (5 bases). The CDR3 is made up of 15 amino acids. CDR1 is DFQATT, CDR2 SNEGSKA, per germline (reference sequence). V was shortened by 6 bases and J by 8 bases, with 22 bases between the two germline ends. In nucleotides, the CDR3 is TGCAGTGCCCCCCCCCGGGGATGGCGAACGGGGGAGCTGTTTTTT. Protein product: CSAPPRGWRTGELFF.

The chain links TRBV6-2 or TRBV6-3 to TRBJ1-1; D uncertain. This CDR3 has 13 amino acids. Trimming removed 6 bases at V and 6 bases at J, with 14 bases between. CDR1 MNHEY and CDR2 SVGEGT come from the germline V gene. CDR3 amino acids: CASRDGLRAEAFF. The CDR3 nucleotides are TGTGCCAGCAGGGACGGACTGCGGGCTGAAGCTTTCTTT.

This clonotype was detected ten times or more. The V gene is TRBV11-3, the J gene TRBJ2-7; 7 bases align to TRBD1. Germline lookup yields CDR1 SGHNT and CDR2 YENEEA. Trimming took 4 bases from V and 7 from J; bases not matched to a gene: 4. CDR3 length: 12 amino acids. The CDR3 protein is CASSSRGREQYF. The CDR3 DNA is TGTGCCAGCAGCTCTAGGGGGCGGGAGCAGTACTTC.

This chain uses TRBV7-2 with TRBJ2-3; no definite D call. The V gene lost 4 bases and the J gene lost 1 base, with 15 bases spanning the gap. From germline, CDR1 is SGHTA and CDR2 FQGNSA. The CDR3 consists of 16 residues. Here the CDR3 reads CASSSDWNAGTDTQYF. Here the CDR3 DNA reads TGTGCCAGCAGCTCAGACTGGAATGCGGGCACAGATACGCAGTATTTT.

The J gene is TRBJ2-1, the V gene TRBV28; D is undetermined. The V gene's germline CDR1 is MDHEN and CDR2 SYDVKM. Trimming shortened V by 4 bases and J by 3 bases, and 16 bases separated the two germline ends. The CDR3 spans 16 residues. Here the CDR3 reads CASSSPPPYSYNEQFF. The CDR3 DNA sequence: TGTGCCAGCAGTTCGCCCCCCCCGTATAGCTACAATGAGCAGTTCTTC.

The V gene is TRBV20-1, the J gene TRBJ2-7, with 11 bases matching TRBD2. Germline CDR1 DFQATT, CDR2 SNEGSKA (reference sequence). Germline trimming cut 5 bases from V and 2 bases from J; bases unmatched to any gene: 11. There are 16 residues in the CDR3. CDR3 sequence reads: CSAFLPTSGTTYEQYF. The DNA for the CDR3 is TGCAGTGCTTTTCTTCCGACTAGCGGGACCACCTACGAGCAGTACTTC.

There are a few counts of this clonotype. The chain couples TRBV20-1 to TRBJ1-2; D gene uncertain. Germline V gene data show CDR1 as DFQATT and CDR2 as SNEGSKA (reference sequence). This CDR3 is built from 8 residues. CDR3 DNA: TGCAGCAATATCGGCTACACCTTC. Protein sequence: CSNIGYTF.

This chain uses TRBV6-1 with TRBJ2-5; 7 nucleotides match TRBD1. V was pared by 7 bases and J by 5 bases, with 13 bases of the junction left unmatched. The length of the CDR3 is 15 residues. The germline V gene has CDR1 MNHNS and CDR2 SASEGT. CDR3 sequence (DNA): TGTGCCAGCAACGACAGGGCCATGGGTCTGGAGACCCAGTACTTC. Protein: CASNDRAMGLETQYF.

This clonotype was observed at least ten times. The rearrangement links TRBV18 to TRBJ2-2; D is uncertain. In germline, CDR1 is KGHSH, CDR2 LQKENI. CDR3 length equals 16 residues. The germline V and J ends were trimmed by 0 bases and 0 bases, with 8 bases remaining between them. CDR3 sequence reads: CASSPPKYTNTGELFF. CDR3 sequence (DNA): TGTGCCAGCTCACCACCGAAGTATACGAACACCGGGGAGCTGTTTTTT.

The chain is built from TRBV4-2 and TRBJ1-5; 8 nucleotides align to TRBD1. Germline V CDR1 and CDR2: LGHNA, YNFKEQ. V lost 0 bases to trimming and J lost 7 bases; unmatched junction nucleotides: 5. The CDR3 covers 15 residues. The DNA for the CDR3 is TGTGCCAGCAGCCAAGATAGACAGGGGATGCAGCCCCAGCATTTT. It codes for CASSQDRQGMQPQHF.

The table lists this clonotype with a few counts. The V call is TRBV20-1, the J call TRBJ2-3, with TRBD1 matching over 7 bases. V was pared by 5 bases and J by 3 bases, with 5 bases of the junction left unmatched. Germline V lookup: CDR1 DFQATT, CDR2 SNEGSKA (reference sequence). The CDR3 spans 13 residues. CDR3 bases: TGCAGTGCTTCGACAGGGCGGACAGATACGCAGTATTTT. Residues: CSASTGRTDTQYF.

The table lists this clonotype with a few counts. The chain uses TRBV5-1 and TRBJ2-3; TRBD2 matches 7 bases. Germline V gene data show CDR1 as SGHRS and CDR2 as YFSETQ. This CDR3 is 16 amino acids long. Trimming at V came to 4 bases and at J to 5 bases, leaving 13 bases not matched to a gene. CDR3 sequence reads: CASSHGLVLYEDTQYF. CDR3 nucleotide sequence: TGCGCCAGCAGCCACGGACTAGTACTTTATGAAGATACGCAGTATTTT. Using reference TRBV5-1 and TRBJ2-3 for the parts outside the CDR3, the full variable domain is KAGVTQTPRYLIKTRGQQVTLSCSPISGHRSVSWYQQTPGQGLQFLFEYFSETQRNKGNFPGRFSGRQFSNSRSEMNVSTLELGDSALYLCASSHGLVLYEDTQYFGPGTRLTVL.

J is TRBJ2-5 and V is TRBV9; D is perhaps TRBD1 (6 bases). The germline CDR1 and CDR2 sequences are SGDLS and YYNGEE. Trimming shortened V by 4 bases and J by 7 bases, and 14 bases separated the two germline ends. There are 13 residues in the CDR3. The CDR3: CASSTAQGGTQYF. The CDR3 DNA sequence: TGTGCCAGCAGCACGGCTCAAGGGGGGACCCAGTACTTC.

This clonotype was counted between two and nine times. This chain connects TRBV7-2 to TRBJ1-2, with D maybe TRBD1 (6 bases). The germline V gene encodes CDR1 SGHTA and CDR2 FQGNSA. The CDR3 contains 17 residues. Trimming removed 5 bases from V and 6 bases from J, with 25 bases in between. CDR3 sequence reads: CASSLGRGAQEVNGYTF. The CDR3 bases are TGTGCCAGCAGCCTTGGGAGGGGGGCGCAGGAAGTTAATGGCTACACCTTC.

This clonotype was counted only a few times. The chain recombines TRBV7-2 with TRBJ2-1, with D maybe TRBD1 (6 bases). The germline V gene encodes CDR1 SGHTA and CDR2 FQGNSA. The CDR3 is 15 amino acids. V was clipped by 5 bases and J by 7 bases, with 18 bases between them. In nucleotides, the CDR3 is TGTGCCAGCAGCCTAATGAACCTTCAGGGGAATGAGCAGTTCTTC. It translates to CASSLMNLQGNEQFF.

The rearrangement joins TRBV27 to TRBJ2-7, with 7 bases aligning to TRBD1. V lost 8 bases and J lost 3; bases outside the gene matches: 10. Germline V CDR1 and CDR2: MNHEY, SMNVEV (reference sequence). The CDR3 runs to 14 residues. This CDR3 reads CASGPTGISYEQYF. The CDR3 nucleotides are TGTGCCAGCGGGCCGACAGGGATTAGCTACGAGCAGTACTTC.

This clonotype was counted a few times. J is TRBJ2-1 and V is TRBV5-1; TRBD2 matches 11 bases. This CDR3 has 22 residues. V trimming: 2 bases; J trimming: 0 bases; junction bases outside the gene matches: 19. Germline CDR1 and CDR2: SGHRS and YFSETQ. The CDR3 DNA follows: TGCGCCAGCAGCTTTCGTCTGGGAGCGGGACTAGCGGCCGGTAGCTCCTACAATGAGCAGTTCTTC. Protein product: CASSFRLGAGLAAGSSYNEQFF.

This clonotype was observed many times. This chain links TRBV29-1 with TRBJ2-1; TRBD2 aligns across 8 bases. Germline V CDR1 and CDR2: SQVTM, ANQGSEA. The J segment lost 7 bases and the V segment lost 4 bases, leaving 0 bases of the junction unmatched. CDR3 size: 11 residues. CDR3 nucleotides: TGCAGCGTTGGCGGGGGGAATGAGCAGTTCTTC. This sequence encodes CSVGGGNEQFF.

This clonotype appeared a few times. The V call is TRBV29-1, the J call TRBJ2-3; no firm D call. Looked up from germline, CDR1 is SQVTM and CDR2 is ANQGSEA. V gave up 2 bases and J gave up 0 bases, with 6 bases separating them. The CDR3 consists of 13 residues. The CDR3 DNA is TGCAGCGTTGAACCCCAAAGCACAGATACGCAGTATTTT. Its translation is CSVEPQSTDTQYF.

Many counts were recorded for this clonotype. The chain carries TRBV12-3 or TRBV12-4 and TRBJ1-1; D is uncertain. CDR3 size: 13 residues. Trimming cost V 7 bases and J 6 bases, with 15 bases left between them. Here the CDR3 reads CASTFRPGAEAFF. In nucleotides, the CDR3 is TGTGCCAGCACCTTTCGACCAGGCGCTGAAGCTTTCTTT.

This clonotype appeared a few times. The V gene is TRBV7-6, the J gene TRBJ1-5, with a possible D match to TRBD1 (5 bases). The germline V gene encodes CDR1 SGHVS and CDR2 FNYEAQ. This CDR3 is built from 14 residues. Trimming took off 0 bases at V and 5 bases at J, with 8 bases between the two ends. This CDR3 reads CASSLARGYQPQHF. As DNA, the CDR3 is TGTGCCAGCAGCTTAGCCCGGGGGTATCAGCCCCAGCATTTT.